What follows are 19 T cell receptor beta chains derived from one specimen sequenced in a study of shared clonotypes between healthy human individuals. Libraries were prepared by immunoSEQ multiplex PCR; TCRdb keeps only in-frame clonotypes and omits some of them. The top ten hold about 0.059% of the sample, which has about 520,000 clones, 95% to 96% seen once. The material sequenced was naive CD4+ T cells sorted from blood. Subset noted: CD45RA+ positively selected. All receptors derive from a woman in her twenties or thirties in good health.

This chain links TRBV6-1 with TRBJ1-2; weak D call: TRBD1 (6 bases). V shed 8 bases and J shed 1 base, with 17 bases lying between them. The CDR3 has 15 residues. Germline values: CDR1 MNHNS, CDR2 SASEGT. CDR3 nucleotides: TGTGCCAGCGTTCTTCCAGGGGCCTTTAACTATGGCTACACCTTC. It specifies CASVLPGAFNYGYTF.

As to this clone: This sample includes further DNA sequences coding for the same CDR3. This chain uses TRBV5-1 with TRBJ1-1; a possible D gene is TRBD1 (5 bases). V lost 2 bases, J lost 3 bases, and 8 bases lay in between. The CDR3 is made up of 13 amino acids. From germline, CDR1 is SGHRS and CDR2 YFSETQ. CDR3 sequence (DNA): TGCGCCAGCAGCTTTGGGGGGTACACTGAAGCTTTCTTT. Amino acids: CASSFGGYTEAFF.

The chain employs TRBV27 and TRBJ2-3, with TRBD2 matching over 7 bases. Trimming cost V 9 bases and J 3 bases; bases outside gene matches: 12. The CDR3 extends over 15 amino acids. Germline V gene data show CDR1 as MNHEY and CDR2 as SMNVEV (reference sequence). Here the CDR3 reads CASTWGGPGTDTQYF. For the CDR3, the DNA is TGTGCCAGTACGTGGGGAGGGCCAGGGACAGATACGCAGTATTTT.

This chain connects TRBV20-1 to TRBJ2-3; D may be TRBD2 (5 bases). Germline values: CDR1 DFQATT, CDR2 SNEGSKA (reference sequence). V was cut by 6 bases and J by 6 bases, with 10 bases left in between. The CDR3 consists of 11 residues. CDR3 nucleotides: TGCAGTGCCAGCTTAGCGGATACGCAGTATTTT. This sequence encodes CSASLADTQYF.

The rearrangement links TRBV28 to TRBJ2-7; 9 bases fit TRBD1. The J segment lost 3 bases and the V segment lost 4 bases, leaving 7 bases of the junction unmatched. This CDR3 has 15 amino acids. CDR1 and CDR2 from the germline V gene are MDHEN and SYDVKM. CDR3 region: CASSSPGQGIYEQYF. The DNA of the CDR3 is TGTGCCAGCAGTTCCCCGGGACAGGGTATCTACGAGCAGTACTTC.

The genes are TRBV19 and TRBJ2-5, with 10 bases fitting TRBD1. V was pared by 5 bases and J by 4 bases, with 7 bases of the junction left unmatched. The CDR3 extends over 15 amino acids. Looked up from germline, CDR1 is LNHDA and CDR2 is SQIVND (reference sequence). The CDR3 sequence: CASSARRTGGETQYF. As DNA, the CDR3 is TGTGCCAGTAGTGCAAGAAGGACAGGGGGAGAGACCCAGTACTTC.

J is TRBJ1-5 and V is TRBV28; D remains ambiguous. The V gene lost 3 bases and the J gene lost 9 bases, with 9 bases spanning the gap. Germline V lookup: CDR1 MDHEN, CDR2 SYDVKM. This CDR3 has 12 residues. CDR3 amino acids: CASSLGNGPQHF. CDR3 bases: TGTGCCAGCAGTTTGGGGAACGGGCCCCAGCATTTT.

V gene TRBV5-1 combines with J gene TRBJ1-2; D is uncertain. V lost 0 bases and J 4 bases, leaving 4 bases between the germline ends. In germline, CDR1 is SGHRS, CDR2 YFSETQ. The CDR3 consists of 12 residues. The CDR3 bases are TGCGCCAGCAGCTTGGGTAGCTATGGCTACACCTTC. Translating it yields CASSLGSYGYTF.

A note on this clone: The same CDR3 arises from other DNA sequences in this sample as well. This chain connects TRBV4-1 to TRBJ2-1, with D possibly TRBD2 on 5 matching bases. The germline CDR1 and CDR2 sequences are MGHRA and YSYEKL. The CDR3 is made up of 13 amino acids. With 1 base removed from V and 7 bases from J, the gap between germline ends came to 8 bases. CDR3 bases: TGCGCCAGCAGCCAAGTCGGACTTAATGAGCAGTTCTTC. Its translation: CASSQVGLNEQFF.

The chain is built from TRBV28 and TRBJ2-3; unclear D gene. Trimming stripped 6 bases from V and 8 bases from J, with 12 bases between. Germline V gene lookup returns CDR1 MDHEN and CDR2 SYDVKM. The CDR3 runs to 12 residues. The CDR3 DNA reads as TGTGCCAGCAGCCAGACTGGGGTTACGCAGTATTTT. Protein: CASSQTGVTQYF.

This clone is a singleton in its sample. V gene TRBV5-4 combines with J gene TRBJ2-4; possible D gene TRBD2, 6 bases. Germline CDR1 reads SGHNT; CDR2 reads YYREEE (reference sequence). V dropped 4 bases and J dropped 9 bases, with 11 bases sitting between them. The CDR3 runs to 12 residues. CDR3 DNA sequence: TGTGCCAGCAGCCTAGGGACTTCCATTCAGTACTTC. Protein sequence: CASSLGTSIQYF.

The chain combines TRBV5-4 with TRBJ2-1; no clear D gene. The V end was cut by 5 bases, the J end by 9 bases, with 21 bases between. CDR1 and CDR2 from the germline V gene are SGHNT and YYREEE (reference sequence). The CDR3 runs 15 residues. CDR3 in amino acids: CASSPKAVRLSEQFF. The CDR3 nucleotides are TGTGCCAGCAGTCCTAAGGCGGTCAGGTTGAGTGAGCAGTTCTTC.

This chain uses TRBV28 with TRBJ2-7; 10 nucleotides align to TRBD2. V gave up 7 bases and J gave up 6 bases; unmatched junction bases: 15. Germline V CDR1 and CDR2: MDHEN, SYDVKM. The CDR3 consists of 16 residues. The CDR3 here is CASTLLPVLAGGEQYF. CDR3 sequence (DNA): TGTGCCAGCACCTTACTCCCGGTCTTAGCGGGAGGCGAGCAGTACTTC.

The V gene is TRBV18, the J gene TRBJ2-7; 8 bases are a match to TRBD2. The trim removed 1 base at V and 6 bases at J, leaving 14 bases unmatched. Germline V gene data show CDR1 as KGHSH and CDR2 as LQKENI. This CDR3 spans 17 amino acids. CDR3 loop: CASSPLPRSGKGGEQYF. The DNA of the CDR3 is TGTGCCAGCTCACCACTTCCCCGTAGCGGGAAAGGGGGCGAGCAGTACTTC.

This chain connects TRBV2 to TRBJ2-1; a possible D gene is TRBD2 (5 bases). Germline V lookup: CDR1 SNHLY, CDR2 FYNNEI. V was shortened by 4 bases and J by 8 bases, with 15 bases between the two germline ends. The CDR3 is made up of 14 amino acids. The CDR3 sequence: CASSGTGKRDEQFF. Written as DNA, the CDR3 is TGTGCCAGCAGTGGTACCGGGAAAAGGGATGAGCAGTTCTTC.

J is TRBJ2-5 and V is TRBV6-5, with D unclear. Germline V gene lookup returns CDR1 MNHEY and CDR2 SVGAGI. The CDR3 runs to 13 residues. Between the trimmed V and J ends, which lost 2 bases and 9 bases, there was a span of 13 bases. The CDR3 sequence is CASSYNSLTAQYF. CDR3 sequence (DNA): TGTGCCAGCAGTTACAACAGCCTTACGGCCCAGTACTTC.

This clone turned up a few times. The chain carries TRBV18 and TRBJ1-5; unclear D gene. Deletions cut 3 bases from V and 2 bases from J, with 17 bases between. Looked up from germline, CDR1 is KGHSH and CDR2 is LQKENI. CDR3 size: 17 residues. This chain's CDR3 is CASSPFVGPDGNQPQHF. The CDR3 nucleotides are TGTGCCAGCTCACCCTTCGTTGGGCCGGACGGCAATCAGCCCCAGCATTTT.

The count of this clone is one. The CDR3 loop reads CASRNPENEQFF. The CDR3 DNA is TGTGCCAGCAGGAATCCGGAGAATGAGCAGTTCTTC. This chain joins TRBV6-5 and TRBJ2-1; no definite D call. Trimming removed 6 bases from V and 7 bases from J, with 10 bases in between. The CDR3 loop spans 12 amino acids. Germline-derived CDR1 and CDR2 are MNHEY and SVGAGI.

The chain joins TRBV28 to TRBJ1-2, with a possible D match to TRBD1 (5 bases). This CDR3 has 15 amino acids. Trimming pared 3 bases from V and 6 bases from J, leaving 17 bases between. Germline V gene data show CDR1 as MDHEN and CDR2 as SYDVKM. The CDR3, as DNA: TGTGCCAGCAGTTTCGGCGGAGGGGAGGTTAATGGCTACACCTTC. Amino acids: CASSFGGGEVNGYTF.